The 17 T cell receptor beta chains below were found in one sample sequenced in a study of cytomegalovirus exposure and HLA in healthy donors. A multiplex PCR was run with 60 Vbeta primers and 13 Jbeta primers. Clones were read by immunoSEQ multiplex PCR, and TCRdb kept only the in-frame ones, dropping some. The ten most abundant clones cover 6% to 7% of a sample with about 48,000 clones. Specimen: PBMCs. All receptors derive from a male donor in good health and CMV-seropositive.

This rearrangement joins TRBV2 to TRBJ1-5; D not certain. The CDR3 has 12 residues. Trimming left V 8 bases short and J 6 bases short, with 11 bases between. Germline CDR1 is SNHLY and CDR2 is FYNNEI. CDR3 protein: CASGWEPQPQHF. Here the CDR3 DNA reads TGTGCCAGCGGTTGGGAGCCTCAGCCCCAGCATTTT. Combining the CDR3 with reference TRBV2 and TRBJ1-5 gives the whole variable domain EPEVTQTPSHQVTQMGQEVILRCVPISNHLYFYWYRQILGQKVEFLVSFYNNEISEKSEIFDDQFSVERPDGSNFTLKIRSTKLEDSAMYFCASGWEPQPQHFGDGTRLSIL.

J is TRBJ2-7 and V is TRBV7-9, with no clear D. Germline V gives CDR1 SEHNR, CDR2 FQNEAQ (reference sequence). The germline V and J ends were trimmed by 3 bases and 1 base, with 7 bases remaining between them. This CDR3 spans 13 amino acids. CDR3 loop: CASSFPGSYEQYF. The CDR3 region has the DNA TGTGCCAGCAGCTTCCCCGGGTCCTACGAGCAGTACTTC. Based on the CDR3 plus reference TRBV7-9 and TRBJ2-7, the full variable domain is DTGVSQNPRHKITKRGQNVTFRCDPISEHNRLYWYRQTLGQGPEFLTYFQNEAQLEKSRLLSDRFSAERPKGSFSTLEIQRTEQGDSAMYLCASSFPGSYEQYFGPGTRLTVT.

The chain employs TRBV5-6 and TRBJ1-5, with no clear D. The V gene lost 4 bases and the J gene lost 4 bases, with 15 bases spanning the gap. The germline gives CDR1 SGHDT, CDR2 YYEEEE. The CDR3 is 15 amino acids. CDR3 sequence reads: CASSLGAAGNQPQHF. DNA for the CDR3: TGTGCCAGCAGCCTTGGCGCTGCAGGAAATCAGCCCCAGCATTTT.

The V call is TRBV7-3, the J call TRBJ2-3; D might be TRBD2 (7 bases). Germline CDR1 reads SGHTA; CDR2 reads FQGTGA. The length of the CDR3 is 15 residues. The V end lost 3 bases, the J end lost 1 base, and 11 bases lay between the germline ends. In DNA form, the CDR3 reads TGTGCCAGCAGCTTCGGGGGGCTGGGCACAGATACGCAGTATTTT. Its protein product is CASSFGGLGTDTQYF.

CDR3 loop: CSVLQITEAFF. CDR3 nucleotides: TGCAGCGTTCTACAGATCACTGAAGCTTTCTTT. The V call is TRBV29-1, the J call TRBJ1-1; D is ambiguous. Germline CDR1 and CDR2: SQVTM and ANQGSEA. CDR3 length: 11 residues. V lost 5 bases and J 4 bases, leaving 8 bases between the germline ends.

The chain recombines TRBV5-1 with TRBJ2-7; possibly TRBD1 for D (6 bases). The CDR3 spans 14 residues. CDR1 and CDR2 (germline): SGHRS, YFSETQ. V was cut by 2 bases and J by 1 base, with 10 bases left in between. The CDR3 loop is CASSFGRGSYEQYF. Here the CDR3 DNA reads TGCGCCAGCAGCTTTGGCAGGGGTTCCTACGAGCAGTACTTC.

The rearrangement joins TRBV5-4 to TRBJ2-3, with D unclear. The CDR3 consists of 12 residues. The germline V and J ends were trimmed by 4 bases and 0 bases, with 3 bases remaining between them. The germline V gene encodes CDR1 SGHNT and CDR2 YYREEE (reference sequence). This CDR3 reads CASSLSTDTQYF. The DNA of the CDR3 is TGTGCCAGCAGCCTCAGCACAGATACGCAGTATTTT. The whole variable domain, remainder taken from reference TRBV5-4 and TRBJ2-3, is ETGVTQSPTHLIKTRGQQVTLRCSSQSGHNTVSWYQQALGQGPQFIFQYYREEENGRGNFPPRFSGLQFPNYSSELNVNALELDDSALYLCASSLSTDTQYFGPGTRLTVL.

This chain links TRBV18 with TRBJ2-5; 8 positions agree with TRBD1. The J call may be mistaken, given a closer DNA end match to TRBJ2-7. Germline CDR1 reads KGHSH; CDR2 reads LQKENI. The CDR3 covers 14 residues. The CDR3 region has the DNA TGTGCCAGCTCACGGGACAGGAGCTCCTACGAGCAGTACTTC. Residues: CASSRDRSSYEQYF.

The gene calls are TRBV4-1 and TRBJ1-3; D perhaps matches TRBD1 (5 bases). CDR1 and CDR2 from the germline V gene are MGHRA and YSYEKL. Trimming stripped 4 bases from V and 1 base from J, with 11 bases between. The length of the CDR3 is 15 residues. CDR3 sequence: CASSPTGVSGNTIYF. The DNA for the CDR3 is TGCGCCAGCAGCCCTACAGGAGTTTCTGGAAACACCATATATTTT.

The gene calls are TRBV27 and TRBJ1-1; 7 bases are shared with TRBD1. The CDR3 runs 13 residues. Germline V gives CDR1 MNHEY, CDR2 SMNVEV (reference sequence). Trimming took 6 bases from V and 4 from J; bases not matched to a gene: 5. The CDR3 bases are TGTGCCAGCAGCCCAAGGGGGCTCACTGAAGCTTTCTTT. It codes for CASSPRGLTEAFF.

This chain links TRBV6-5 with TRBJ1-2; no clear D. The germline V and J ends were trimmed by 0 bases and 4 bases, with 9 bases remaining between them. This CDR3 has 14 amino acids. CDR1 and CDR2 from the germline V gene are MNHEY and SVGAGI. The CDR3 loop reads CASSYSSGFYGYTF. CDR3 DNA sequence: TGTGCCAGCAGTTACTCGTCCGGGTTCTATGGCTACACCTTC.

This sequence joins TRBV7-2 and TRBJ2-7; 8 bases are a match to TRBD1. The J segment lost 3 bases and the V segment lost 5 bases, leaving 6 bases of the junction unmatched. CDR1 and CDR2 from the germline V gene are SGHTA and FQGNSA. The CDR3 is made up of 14 amino acids. Written as DNA, the CDR3 is TGTGCCAGCAGCGGACAGGGTTACCACTACGAGCAGTACTTC. Translated: CASSGQGYHYEQYF.

The chain has TRBV6-5 and TRBJ2-3; D ambiguous. Trimming took 5 bases from V and 4 from J, leaving 4 bases between them. Germline V gene data show CDR1 as MNHEY and CDR2 as SVGAGI. The CDR3 has 11 amino acids. The CDR3: CASSAADTQYF. CDR3 nucleotide sequence: TGTGCCAGCAGTGCGGCAGATACGCAGTATTTT.

Comments on this clone: Other DNA variants within this sample encode the same CDR3. The chain couples TRBV6-5 to TRBJ2-1, with D possibly being TRBD2 (5 bases). CDR1 MNHEY and CDR2 SVGAGI come from the germline V gene. Trimming removed 0 bases from V and 9 bases from J, with 18 bases in between. The CDR3 spans 16 residues. The CDR3 spells CASSYSNVRGRGEQFF. In nucleotides, the CDR3 is TGTGCCAGCAGTTACTCGAATGTGCGTGGCCGGGGTGAGCAGTTCTTC.

The V call is TRBV27, the J call TRBJ1-2; 8 bases are shared with TRBD1. The CDR3 is 14 amino acids. Trimming took 7 bases from V and 4 from J; bases not matched to a gene: 8. Germline lookup yields CDR1 MNHEY and CDR2 SMNVEV (reference sequence). The CDR3 coding sequence is TGTGCCAGCACCAGAGACAGGGGACGCTATGGCTACACCTTC. Translation: CASTRDRGRYGYTF.

This rearrangement joins TRBV10-3 to TRBJ2-7; D is perhaps TRBD1 (5 bases). Germline-derived CDR1 and CDR2 are ENHRY and SYGVKD. This CDR3 contains 12 residues. The V gene lost 5 bases and the J gene lost 3 bases, with 8 bases spanning the gap. CDR3 nucleotide sequence: TGTGCCATCAGTTATCAGGGCTACGAGCAGTACTTC. Translated: CAISYQGYEQYF.

This sequence joins TRBV27 and TRBJ2-5; TRBD1 aligns across 9 bases. V trimming: 5 bases; J trimming: 5 bases; junction bases outside the gene matches: 6. From germline, CDR1 is MNHEY and CDR2 SMNVEV (reference sequence). CDR3 length: 14 residues. The CDR3 loop is CASSVQGAEETQYF. The CDR3 bases are TGTGCCAGCAGTGTACAGGGGGCTGAGGAGACCCAGTACTTC.